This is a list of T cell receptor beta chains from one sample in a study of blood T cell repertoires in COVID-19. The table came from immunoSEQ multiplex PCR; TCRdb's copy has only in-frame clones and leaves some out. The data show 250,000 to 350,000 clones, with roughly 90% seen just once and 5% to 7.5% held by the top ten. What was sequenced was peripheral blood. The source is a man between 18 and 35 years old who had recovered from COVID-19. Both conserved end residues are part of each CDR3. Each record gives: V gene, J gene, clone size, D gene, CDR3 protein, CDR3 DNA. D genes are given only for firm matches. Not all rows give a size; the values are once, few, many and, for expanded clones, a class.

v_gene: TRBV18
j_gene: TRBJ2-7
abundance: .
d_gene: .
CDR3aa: CASSPGAANYEQYF
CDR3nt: TGTGCCAGCTCACCGGGGGCAGCAAACTACGAGCAGTACTTC

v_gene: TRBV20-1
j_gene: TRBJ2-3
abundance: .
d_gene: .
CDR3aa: CSASSQFSDTQYF
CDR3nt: TGCAGTGCTAGTTCCCAGTTTTCAGATACGCAGTATTTT

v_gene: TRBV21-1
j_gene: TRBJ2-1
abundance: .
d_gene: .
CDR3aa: CASSRAGTSRDNEQFF
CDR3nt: TGTGCCAGCAGCAGAGCCGGGACTAGCCGAGACAATGAGCAGTTCTTC

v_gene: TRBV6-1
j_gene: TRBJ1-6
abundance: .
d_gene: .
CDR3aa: CASSERGYVDGAPLHF
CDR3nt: TGTGCCAGCAGTGAGAGGGGGTACGTTGATGGGGCACCCCTCCACTTT

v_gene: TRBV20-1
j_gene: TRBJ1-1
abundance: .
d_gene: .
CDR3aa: CSASYLNTEAFF
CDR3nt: TGCAGTGCTAGTTACTTGAACACTGAAGCTTTCTTT

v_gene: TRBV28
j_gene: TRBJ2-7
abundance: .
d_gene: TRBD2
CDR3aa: CASSPLGAGDLYEQYF
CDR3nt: TGTGCCAGCAGTCCCCTGGGAGCGGGAGATCTCTACGAGCAGTACTTC

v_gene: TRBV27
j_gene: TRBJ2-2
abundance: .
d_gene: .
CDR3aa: CASSSGVNTGELFF
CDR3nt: TGTGCCAGCAGTTCAGGGGTGAACACCGGGGAGCTGTTTTTT

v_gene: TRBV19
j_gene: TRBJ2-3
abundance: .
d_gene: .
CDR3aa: CASSINTAGTDTQYF
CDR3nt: TGTGCCAGTAGTATCAATACGGCCGGGACAGATACGCAGTATTTT

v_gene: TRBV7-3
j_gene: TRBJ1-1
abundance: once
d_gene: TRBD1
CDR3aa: CASSKTGTTEAFF
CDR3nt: TGTGCCAGCAGCAAGACAGGGACCACTGAAGCTTTCTTT

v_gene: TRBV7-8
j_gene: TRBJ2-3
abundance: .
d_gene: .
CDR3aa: CASSLVVGQGYADTQYF
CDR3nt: TGTGCCAGCAGCTTAGTGGTGGGGCAGGGTTACGCAGATACGCAGTATTTT

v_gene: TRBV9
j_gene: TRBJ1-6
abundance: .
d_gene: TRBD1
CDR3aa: CASSAPSGGASNSPLHF
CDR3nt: TGTGCCAGCAGCGCCCCGTCAGGGGGCGCCTCAAATTCACCCCTCCACTTT

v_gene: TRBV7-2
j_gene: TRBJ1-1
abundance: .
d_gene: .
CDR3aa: CASSLAGGLGTEAFF
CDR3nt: TGTGCCAGCAGCTTAGCGGGGGGGTTGGGCACTGAAGCTTTCTTT

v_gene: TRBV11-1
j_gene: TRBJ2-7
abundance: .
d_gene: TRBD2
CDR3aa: CASSPGTSGSEQYF
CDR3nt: TGTGCCAGCAGTCCCGGGACTAGCGGGTCAGAGCAGTACTTC

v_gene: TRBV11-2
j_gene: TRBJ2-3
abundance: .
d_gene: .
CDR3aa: CASSRDRSSTDTQYF
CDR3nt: TGTGCCAGCAGCCGCGACAGATCTAGCACAGATACGCAGTATTTT

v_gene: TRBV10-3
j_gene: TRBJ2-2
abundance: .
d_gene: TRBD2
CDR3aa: CAIRRTSGGGHTGELFF
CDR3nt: TGTGCCATCAGAAGGACTAGCGGGGGGGGACACACCGGGGAGCTGTTTTTT

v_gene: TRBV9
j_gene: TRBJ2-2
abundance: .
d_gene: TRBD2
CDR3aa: CASSVAGGGDTGELFF
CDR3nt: TGTGCCAGCAGCGTAGCGGGGGGTGGAGACACCGGGGAGCTGTTTTTT

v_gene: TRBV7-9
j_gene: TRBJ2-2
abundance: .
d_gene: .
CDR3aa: CASISRVPGELFF
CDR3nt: TGTGCCAGCATATCCAGGGTCCCTGGGGAGCTGTTTTTT

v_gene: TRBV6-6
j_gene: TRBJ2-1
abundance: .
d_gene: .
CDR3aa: CASSYLSLNEQFF
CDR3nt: TGTGCCAGCAGTTACCTCTCTTTGAATGAGCAGTTCTTC

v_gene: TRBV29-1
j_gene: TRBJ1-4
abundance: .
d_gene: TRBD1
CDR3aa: CSVEVPGQSNEKLFF
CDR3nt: TGCAGCGTTGAAGTACCGGGACAGTCTAATGAAAAACTGTTTTTT

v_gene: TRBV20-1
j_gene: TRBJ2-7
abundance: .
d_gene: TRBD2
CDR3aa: CSASREGAPYEQYF
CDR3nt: TGCAGTGCTAGTAGGGAGGGAGCCCCCTACGAGCAGTACTTC

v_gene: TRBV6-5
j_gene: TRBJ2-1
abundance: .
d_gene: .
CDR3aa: CASPAQGGNEQFF
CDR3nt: TGTGCCAGCCCCGCCCAGGGTGGAAATGAGCAGTTCTTC

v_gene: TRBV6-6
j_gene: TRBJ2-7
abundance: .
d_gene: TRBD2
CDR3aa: CASNSGSGGEQYF
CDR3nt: TGTGCCAGCAATAGCGGGAGTGGTGGCGAGCAGTACTTC

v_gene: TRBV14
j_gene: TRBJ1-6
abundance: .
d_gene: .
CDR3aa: CASSQGGPYNSPLHF
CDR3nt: TGTGCCAGCAGCCAAGGGGGGCCCTATAATTCACCCCTCCACTTT

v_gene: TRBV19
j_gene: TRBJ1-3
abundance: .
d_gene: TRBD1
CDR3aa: CASSAWTGGLGNTIYF
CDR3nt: TGTGCCAGTAGTGCCTGGACAGGGGGTCTCGGAAACACCATATATTTT

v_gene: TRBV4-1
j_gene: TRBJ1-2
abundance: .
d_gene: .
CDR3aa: CASSQLRGSYGYTF
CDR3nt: TGCGCCAGCAGCCAGTTAAGGGGATCCTATGGCTACACCTTC

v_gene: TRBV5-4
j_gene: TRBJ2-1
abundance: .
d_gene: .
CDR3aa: CASMPGGGFTDEQFF
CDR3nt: TGTGCCAGCATGCCAGGAGGAGGATTCACGGATGAGCAGTTCTTC

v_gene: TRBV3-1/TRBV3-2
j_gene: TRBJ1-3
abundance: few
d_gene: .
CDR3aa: CASSQDPQSYSGNTIYF
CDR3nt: TGTGCCAGCAGCCAAGACCCCCAGTCATACTCTGGAAACACCATATATTTT

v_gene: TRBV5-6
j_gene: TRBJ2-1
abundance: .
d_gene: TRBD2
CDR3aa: CASSLYLAGSSYNEQFF
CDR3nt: TGTGCCAGCAGCCTATACTTAGCGGGATCATCCTACAATGAGCAGTTCTTC

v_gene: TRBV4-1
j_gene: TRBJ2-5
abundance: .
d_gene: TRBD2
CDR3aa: CASSQDPDMLAVMGETQYF
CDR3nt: TGCGCCAGCAGCCAAGATCCCGACATGCTAGCGGTCATGGGGGAGACCCAGTACTTC

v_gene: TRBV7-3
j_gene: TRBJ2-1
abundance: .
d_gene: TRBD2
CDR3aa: CASSSASGYEQFF
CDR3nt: TGTGCCAGCAGCTCGGCTAGCGGGTATGAGCAGTTCTTC

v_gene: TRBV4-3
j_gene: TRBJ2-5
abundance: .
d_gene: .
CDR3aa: CASSQDREGETQYF
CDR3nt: TGCGCCAGCAGCCAAGACAGGGAAGGGGAGACCCAGTACTTC

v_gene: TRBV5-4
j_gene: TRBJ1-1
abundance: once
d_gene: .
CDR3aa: CASSHGPQTGKGTEAFF
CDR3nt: TGTGCCAGCAGCCATGGCCCCCAAACAGGCAAGGGCACTGAAGCTTTCTTT

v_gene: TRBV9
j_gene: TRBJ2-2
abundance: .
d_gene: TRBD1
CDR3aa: CASSAQGANTGELFF
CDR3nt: TGTGCCAGCAGCGCACAGGGGGCGAACACCGGGGAGCTGTTTTTT

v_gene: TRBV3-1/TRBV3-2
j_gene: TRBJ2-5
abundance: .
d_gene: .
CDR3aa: CASSQDHPGEETQYF
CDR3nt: TGTGCCAGCAGCCAAGATCATCCAGGGGAAGAGACCCAGTACTTC

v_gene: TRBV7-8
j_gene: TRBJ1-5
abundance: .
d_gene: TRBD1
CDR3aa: CASSQSSYGTASNQPQHF
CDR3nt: TGTGCCAGCAGCCAAAGCAGCTATGGGACAGCTAGCAATCAGCCCCAGCATTTT

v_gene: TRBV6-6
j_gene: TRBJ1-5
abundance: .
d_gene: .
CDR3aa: CASTPWAGGNQPQHF
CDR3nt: TGTGCCAGCACCCCATGGGCAGGGGGCAATCAGCCCCAGCATTTT

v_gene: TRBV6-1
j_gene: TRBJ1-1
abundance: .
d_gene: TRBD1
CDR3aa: CASSDPGTGLPNTEAFF
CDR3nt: TGTGCCAGCAGTGACCCCGGGACAGGCCTACCGAACACTGAAGCTTTCTTT

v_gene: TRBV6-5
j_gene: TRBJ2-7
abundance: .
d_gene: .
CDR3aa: CASSYTRIEQYEQYF
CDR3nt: TGTGCCAGCAGTTACACCCGAATCGAGCAATACGAGCAGTACTTC

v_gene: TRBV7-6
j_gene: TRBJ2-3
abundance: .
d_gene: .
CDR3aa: CASSLVGSNTDTQYF
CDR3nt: TGTGCCAGCAGCTTAGTGGGCAGCAACACAGATACGCAGTATTTT

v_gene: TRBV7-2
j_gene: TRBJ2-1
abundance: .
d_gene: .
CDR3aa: CASSPKGGLIEQFF
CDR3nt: TGTGCCAGCAGCCCCAAGGGGGGACTAATTGAGCAGTTCTTC

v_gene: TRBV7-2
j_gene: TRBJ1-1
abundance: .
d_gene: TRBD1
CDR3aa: CASSARQGAIEAFF
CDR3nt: TGTGCCAGCAGCGCCAGACAGGGGGCCATTGAAGCTTTCTTT

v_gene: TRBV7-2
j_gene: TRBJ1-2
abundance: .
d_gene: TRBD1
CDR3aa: CASSPTGFYFGYTF
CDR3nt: TGTGCCAGCAGCCCGACAGGGTTTTACTTTGGCTACACCTTC

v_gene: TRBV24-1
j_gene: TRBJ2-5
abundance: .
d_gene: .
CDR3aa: CATSDRKRVEETQYF
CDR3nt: TGTGCCACCAGTGACCGGAAGCGGGTTGAAGAGACCCAGTACTTC

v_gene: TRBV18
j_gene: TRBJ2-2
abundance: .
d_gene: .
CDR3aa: CASSPSTGLNTGELFF
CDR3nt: TGTGCCAGCTCACCATCGACAGGCCTGAACACCGGGGAGCTGTTTTTT

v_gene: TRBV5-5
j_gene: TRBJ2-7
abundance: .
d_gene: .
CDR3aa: CASSLGANSYEQYF
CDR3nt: TGTGCCAGCAGCTTAGGGGCTAACTCCTACGAGCAGTACTTC

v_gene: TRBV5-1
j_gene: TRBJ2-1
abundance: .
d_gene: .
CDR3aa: CASSLNQGYNEQFF
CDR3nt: TGCGCCAGCAGCTTAAATCAGGGGTACAATGAGCAGTTCTTC

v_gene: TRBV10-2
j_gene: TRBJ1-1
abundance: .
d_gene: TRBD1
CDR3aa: CASSDYPGPKPDRQETEAFF
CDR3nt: TGCGCCAGCAGTGACTACCCCGGGCCGAAACCGGACAGGCAGGAAACTGAAGCTTTCTTT

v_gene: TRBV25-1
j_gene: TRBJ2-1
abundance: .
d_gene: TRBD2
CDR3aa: CASSDGGLAGLYNEQFF
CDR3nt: TGTGCCAGCAGTGATGGAGGACTAGCGGGCCTTTACAATGAGCAGTTCTTC

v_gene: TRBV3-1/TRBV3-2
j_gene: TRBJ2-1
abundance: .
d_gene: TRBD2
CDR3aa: CASSQEGGPLAGFYNEQFF
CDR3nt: TGTGCCAGCAGCCAAGAGGGCGGGCCCCTAGCGGGATTCTACAATGAGCAGTTCTTC

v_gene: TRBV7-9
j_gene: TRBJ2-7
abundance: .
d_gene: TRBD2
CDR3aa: CASSFLAGRSDEQYF
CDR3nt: TGTGCCAGCAGCTTCCTAGCGGGCCGATCGGACGAGCAGTACTTC